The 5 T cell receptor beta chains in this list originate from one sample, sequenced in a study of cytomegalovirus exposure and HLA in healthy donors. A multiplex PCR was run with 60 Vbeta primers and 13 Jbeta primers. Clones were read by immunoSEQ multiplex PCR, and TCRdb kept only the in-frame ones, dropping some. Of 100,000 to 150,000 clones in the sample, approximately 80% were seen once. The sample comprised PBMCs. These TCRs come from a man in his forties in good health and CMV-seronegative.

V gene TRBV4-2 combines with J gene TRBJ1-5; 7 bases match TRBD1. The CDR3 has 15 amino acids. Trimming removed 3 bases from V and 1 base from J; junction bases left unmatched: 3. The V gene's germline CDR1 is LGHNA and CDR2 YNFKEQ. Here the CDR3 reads CASSQLTGSNQPQHF. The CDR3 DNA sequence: TGTGCCAGCAGCCAGCTGACAGGGAGCAATCAGCCCCAGCATTTT.

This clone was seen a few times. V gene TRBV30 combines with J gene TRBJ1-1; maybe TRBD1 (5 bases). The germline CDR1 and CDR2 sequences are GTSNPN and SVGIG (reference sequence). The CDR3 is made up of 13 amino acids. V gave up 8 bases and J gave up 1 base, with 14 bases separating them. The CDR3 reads CATTFQGNTEAFF. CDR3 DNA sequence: TGTGCCACCACCTTTCAGGGGAACACTGAAGCTTTCTTT. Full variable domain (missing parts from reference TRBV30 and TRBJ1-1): SQTIHQWPATLVQPVGSPLSLECTVEGTSNPNLYWYRQAAGRGLQLLFYSVGIGQISSEVPQNLSASRPQDRQFILSSKKLLLSDSGFYLCATTFQGNTEAFFGQGTRLTVV.

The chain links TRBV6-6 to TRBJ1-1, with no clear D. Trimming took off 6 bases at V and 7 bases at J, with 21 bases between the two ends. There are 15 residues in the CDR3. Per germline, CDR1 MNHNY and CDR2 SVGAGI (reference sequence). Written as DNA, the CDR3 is TGTGCCAGCAGACGACCCTTGGGAGAAATCGGTGAAGCTTTCTTT. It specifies CASRRPLGEIGEAFF.

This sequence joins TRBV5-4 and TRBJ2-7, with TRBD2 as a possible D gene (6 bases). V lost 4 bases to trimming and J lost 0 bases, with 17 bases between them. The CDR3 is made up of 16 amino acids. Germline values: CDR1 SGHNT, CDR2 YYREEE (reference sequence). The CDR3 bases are TGTGCCAGCAGCCCGGGCGGGACCCCGAGCTCCTACGAGCAGTACTTC. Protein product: CASSPGGTPSSYEQYF. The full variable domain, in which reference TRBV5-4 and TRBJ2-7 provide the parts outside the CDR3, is ETGVTQSPTHLIKTRGQQVTLRCSSQSGHNTVSWYQQALGQGPQFIFQYYREEENGRGNFPPRFSGLQFPNYSSELNVNALELDDSALYLCASSPGGTPSSYEQYFGPGTRLTVT.

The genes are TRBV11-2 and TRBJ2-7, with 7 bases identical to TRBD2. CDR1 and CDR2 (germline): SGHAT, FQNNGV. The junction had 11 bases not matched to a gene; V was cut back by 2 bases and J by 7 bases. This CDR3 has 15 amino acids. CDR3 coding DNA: TGTGCCAGCAGCTTAATAGTTCGGGGGGTGGATGAGCAGTACTTC. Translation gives CASSLIVRGVDEQYF.